The clone carrying this TCR beta chain showed up just a few times. The antigen is undetermined. The CDR3 regions of TCR beta were amplified from RNA transcripts. The HTBI primer set served for first-round RT-PCR of the TCR CDR3. TCRdb re-called the multiplex PCR reads through MiXCR, storing one row per CDR3 protein. The sample holds roughly 740,000 distinct CDR3 sequences, less than 20% seen once. The authors deemed Graves' hyperthyroidism stable absent ophthalmopathy progression within 18 months. Disease duration under 2 months; hyperthyroidism patients were aged 18 to 65. A roughly 10 ml volume of fresh peripheral blood provided the PBMCs. This sample stems from a study of T cells in Graves' hyperthyroidism and ophthalmopathy. Findings of the study overall: The model foresaw ophthalmopathy a median roughly 6 months prior to onset.

The CDR3 covers 14 residues. Germline V CDR1 and CDR2: SGDLS, YYNGEE. Between the trimmed V and J ends, which lost 0 bases and 3 bases, there was a span of 10 bases. This clonotype originated in a man between 18 and 29 years old with Graves' hyperthyroidism. The sample comprised blood. The chain combines TRBV9 with TRBJ2-7; the D gene is possibly TRBD1 (5 bases). The CDR3 nucleotides read TGTGCCAGCAGCGTAGCTGAGACAGACTACGAGCAGTACTTC. This sequence encodes CASSVAETDYEQYF.